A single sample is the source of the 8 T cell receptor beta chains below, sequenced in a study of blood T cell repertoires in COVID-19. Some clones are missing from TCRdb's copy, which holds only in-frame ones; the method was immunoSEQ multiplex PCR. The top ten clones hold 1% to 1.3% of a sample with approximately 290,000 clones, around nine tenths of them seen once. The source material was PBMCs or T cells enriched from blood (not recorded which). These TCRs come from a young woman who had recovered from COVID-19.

CDR3 residues: CASSPKIGSGRETQYF. CDR3 nucleotide sequence: TGTGCCAGCAGCCCCAAAATAGGTAGCGGGAGAGAGACCCAGTACTTC. The gene calls are TRBV3-1 (or the pseudogene TRBV3-2) and TRBJ2-5; 9 nucleotides align to TRBD2. The CDR3 is 16 residues long. V was clipped by 4 bases and J by 4 bases; unmatched bases: 10. CDR1 LGHDT and CDR2 YNNKEL come from the germline V gene (reference sequence).

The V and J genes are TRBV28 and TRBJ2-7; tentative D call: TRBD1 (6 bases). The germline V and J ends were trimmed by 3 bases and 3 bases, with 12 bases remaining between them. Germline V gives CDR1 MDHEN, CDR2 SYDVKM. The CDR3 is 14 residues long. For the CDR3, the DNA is TGTGCCAGCAGTTTGGGTGAGGGACACTACGAGCAGTACTTC. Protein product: CASSLGEGHYEQYF.

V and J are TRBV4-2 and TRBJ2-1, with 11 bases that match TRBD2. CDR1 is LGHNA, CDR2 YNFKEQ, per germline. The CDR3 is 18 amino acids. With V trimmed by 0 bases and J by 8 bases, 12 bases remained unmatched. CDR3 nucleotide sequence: TGTGCCAGCAGCCAAGATCGCACTAGCGGGAGTTTTACCGATGAGCAGTTCTTC. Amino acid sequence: CASSQDRTSGSFTDEQFF.

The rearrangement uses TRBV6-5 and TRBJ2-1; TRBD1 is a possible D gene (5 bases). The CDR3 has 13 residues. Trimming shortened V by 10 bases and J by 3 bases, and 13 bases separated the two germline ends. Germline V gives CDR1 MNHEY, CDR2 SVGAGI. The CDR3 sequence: CATRQSIYNEQFF. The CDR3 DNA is TGTGCCACCCGACAGTCGATCTACAATGAGCAGTTCTTC.

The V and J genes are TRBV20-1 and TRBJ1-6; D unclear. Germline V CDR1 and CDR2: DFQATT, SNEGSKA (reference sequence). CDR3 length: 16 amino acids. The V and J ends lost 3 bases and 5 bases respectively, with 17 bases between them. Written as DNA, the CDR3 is TGCAGTGCTAGTAAGGGAGGCACAGCTGATAATTCACCCCTCCACTTT. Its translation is CSASKGGTADNSPLHF.

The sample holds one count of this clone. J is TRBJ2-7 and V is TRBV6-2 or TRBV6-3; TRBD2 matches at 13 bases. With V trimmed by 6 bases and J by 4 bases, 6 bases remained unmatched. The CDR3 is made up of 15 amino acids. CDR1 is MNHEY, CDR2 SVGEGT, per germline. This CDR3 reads CASSWGLAGLYEQYF. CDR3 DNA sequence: TGTGCCAGCAGCTGGGGACTAGCGGGGTTATACGAGCAGTACTTC.

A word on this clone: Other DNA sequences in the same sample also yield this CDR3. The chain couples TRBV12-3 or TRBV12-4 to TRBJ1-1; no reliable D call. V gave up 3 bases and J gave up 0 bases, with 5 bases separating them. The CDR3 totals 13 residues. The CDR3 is CASSFTVNTEAFF. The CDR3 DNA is TGTGCCAGCAGTTTTACAGTGAACACTGAAGCTTTCTTT.

The CDR3 nucleotides read TGTGCCAGCAGCTCCCTGGGGGGTGCACGGGAAAAACTGTTTTTT. It specifies CASSSLGGAREKLFF. The chain couples TRBV13 to TRBJ1-4; the D gene is possibly TRBD1 (5 bases). The CDR3 loop spans 15 amino acids. Germline values: CDR1 PRHDT, CDR2 FYEKMQ (reference sequence). Trimming removed 4 bases at V and 8 bases at J, with 17 bases between.